This T cell receptor (beta chain) was sequenced in a study of blood T cell repertoires in COVID-19. At the level of the study: The origin of the acute and convalescent COVID-19 samples was the United States, Italy and Spain. The analysed material was cDNA or gDNA that came from T cells, B-cell-depleted T cells, or PBMCs.

Between the trimmed V and J ends, which lost 2 bases and 0 bases, there was a span of 4 bases. This CDR3 is 14 amino acids long. CDR1 is SGHTA and CDR2 is FQGTGA in the germline V gene. TCRdb keeps only in-frame clones here, not all; method: immunoSEQ multiplex PCR. The sample carries about 200,000 clones, around 82% recorded once. V and J are TRBV7-3 and TRBJ2-2, with D uncertain. The TCR was taken from a woman in her thirties or forties with active or convalescent COVID-19. Material: peripheral blood. For the CDR3, the DNA is TGTGCCAGCAGCTTAGTCGCGAACACCGGGGAGCTGTTTTTT. As protein: CASSLVANTGELFF. The variable domain in full, with the rest retrieved from reference TRBV7-3 and TRBJ2-2, is GAGVSQTPSNKVTEKGKYVELRCDPISGHTALYWYRQSLGQGPEFLIYFQGTGAADDSGLPNDRFFAVRPEGSVSTLKIQRTERGDSAVYLCASSLVANTGELFFGEGSRLTVL.